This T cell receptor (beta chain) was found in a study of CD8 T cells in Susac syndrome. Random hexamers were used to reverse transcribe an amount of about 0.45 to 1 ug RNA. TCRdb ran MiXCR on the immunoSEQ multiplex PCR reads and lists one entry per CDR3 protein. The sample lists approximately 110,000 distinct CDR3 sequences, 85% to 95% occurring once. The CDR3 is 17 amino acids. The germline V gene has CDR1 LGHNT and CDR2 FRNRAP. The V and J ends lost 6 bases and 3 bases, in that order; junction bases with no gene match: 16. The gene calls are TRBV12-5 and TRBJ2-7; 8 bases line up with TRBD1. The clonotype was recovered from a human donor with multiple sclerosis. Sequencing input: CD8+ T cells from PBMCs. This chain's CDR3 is CASGLFYPGQEIYEQYF. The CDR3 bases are TGTGCTAGTGGCTTATTTTACCCGGGACAGGAGATCTACGAGCAGTACTTC.